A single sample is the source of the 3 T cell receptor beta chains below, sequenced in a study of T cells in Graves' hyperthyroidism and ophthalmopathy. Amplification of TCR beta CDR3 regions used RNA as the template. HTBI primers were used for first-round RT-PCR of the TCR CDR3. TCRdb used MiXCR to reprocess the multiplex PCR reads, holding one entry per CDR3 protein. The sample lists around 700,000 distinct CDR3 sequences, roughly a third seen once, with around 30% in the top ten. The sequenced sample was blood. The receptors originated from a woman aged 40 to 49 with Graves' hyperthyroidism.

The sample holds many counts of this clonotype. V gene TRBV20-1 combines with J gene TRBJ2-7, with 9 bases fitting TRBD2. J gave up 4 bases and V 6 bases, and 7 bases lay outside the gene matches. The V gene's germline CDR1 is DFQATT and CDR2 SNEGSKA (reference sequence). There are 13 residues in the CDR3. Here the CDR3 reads CSAPLAGMYEQYF. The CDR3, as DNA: TGCAGTGCCCCCCTAGCGGGGATGTACGAGCAGTACTTC.

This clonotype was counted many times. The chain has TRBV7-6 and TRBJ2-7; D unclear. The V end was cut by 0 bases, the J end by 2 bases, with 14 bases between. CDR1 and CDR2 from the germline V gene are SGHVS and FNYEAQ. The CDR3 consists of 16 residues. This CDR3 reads CASSLAQSQAAYEQYF. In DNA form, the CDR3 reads TGTGCCAGCAGCTTAGCCCAAAGCCAGGCAGCCTACGAGCAGTACTTC.

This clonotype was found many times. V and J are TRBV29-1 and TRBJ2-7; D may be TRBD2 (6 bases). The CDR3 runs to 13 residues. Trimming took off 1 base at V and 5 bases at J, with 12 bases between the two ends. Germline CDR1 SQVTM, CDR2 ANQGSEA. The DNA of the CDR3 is TGCAGCGTTGAAGGGGGGAGGACCAACGAGCAGTACTTC. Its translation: CSVEGGRTNEQYF.